The next 23 T cell receptor beta chains were all read from a single sample in a study of CD8 T cells in ankylosing spondylitis. One entry per CDR3 protein results from TCRdb running MiXCR on the 5' RACE reads. The profile shows 160,000 or so distinct CDR3 sequences, 8.5% to 10% of them singletons. Sequencing input: blood, either unsorted or a sorted T cell fraction (not recorded which). These receptors were taken from a female donor with ankylosing spondylitis or in good health (not recorded which).

The chain joins TRBV25-1 to TRBJ1-2, with no clear D. The V end was cut by 7 bases, the J end by 4 bases, with 7 bases between. Germline CDR1 reads MGHDK; CDR2 reads SYGVNS. The CDR3 is 11 residues long. This CDR3 reads CASKSGYGYTF. CDR3 bases: TGTGCCAGCAAAAGTGGCTATGGCTACACCTTC.

The rearrangement uses TRBV20-1 and TRBJ2-7, with D unresolved. Trimming left V 1 base short and J 7 bases short, with 5 bases between. Germline loops: CDR1 DFQATT, CDR2 SNEGSKA (reference sequence). There are 10 residues in the CDR3. CDR3 protein: CSARVGEQYF. The DNA for the CDR3 is TGCAGTGCTAGAGTCGGGGAGCAGTACTTC.

There are a few counts of this clonotype. This chain connects TRBV7-2 to TRBJ1-5, with D uncertain. V lost 1 base, J lost 2 bases, and 9 bases lay in between. The CDR3 length is 15 residues. Germline loops: CDR1 SGHTA, CDR2 FQGNSA. The CDR3 DNA reads TGTGCCAGCAGCTTAGGACGGTTAGGCAATCAGCCCCAGCATTTT. Its protein product is CASSLGRLGNQPQHF.

This sequence joins TRBV29-1 and TRBJ2-7, with 13 bases matching TRBD2. Germline assignment: CDR1 SQVTM and CDR2 ANQGSEA. With V trimmed by 2 bases and J by 5 bases, 6 bases remained unmatched. This CDR3 has 15 residues. The CDR3 loop reads CSVESGLAGDNEQYF. CDR3 bases: TGCAGCGTTGAATCAGGACTAGCGGGAGACAACGAGCAGTACTTC.

This chain uses TRBV11-2 with TRBJ2-5, with D uncertain. Germline V gene sequence: CDR1 SGHAT, CDR2 FQNNGV. V lost 3 bases, J lost 5 bases, and 10 bases lay in between. The CDR3 covers 13 residues. The CDR3 coding sequence is TGTGCCAGCAGCTTGAGTAGCTCGGAGACCCAGTACTTC. Translation gives CASSLSSSETQYF.

There are a few counts of this clonotype. This chain joins TRBV27 and TRBJ2-7; D uncertain. Trimming pared 6 bases from V and 4 bases from J, leaving 16 bases between. CDR1 and CDR2 (germline): MNHEY, SMNVEV (reference sequence). CDR3 length equals 14 residues. The CDR3: CASSLNPDGYEQYF. The CDR3 DNA reads as TGTGCCAGCAGCCTAAATCCGGACGGGTACGAGCAGTACTTC.

This sequence joins TRBV3-1 and TRBJ2-1; weak D call: TRBD2 (6 bases). CDR1 is LGHDT, CDR2 YNNKEL, per germline (reference sequence). Trimming shortened V by 0 bases and J by 4 bases, and 19 bases separated the two germline ends. The length of the CDR3 is 18 residues. CDR3: CASSQELGVSGYYNEQFF. CDR3 coding DNA: TGTGCCAGCAGCCAAGAATTAGGAGTTAGCGGTTATTACAATGAGCAGTTCTTC.

This clonotype has just a few counts. The gene calls are TRBV5-8 and TRBJ2-7, with D maybe TRBD1 (6 bases). Germline CDR1 and CDR2: SGHTS and YDEGEE. Trimming took 2 bases from V and 6 from J, leaving 12 bases between them. The CDR3 consists of 13 residues. CDR3 loop: CASSLGGTVEQYF. The CDR3 nucleotides are TGTGCCAGCAGCTTAGGGGGTACGGTCGAGCAGTACTTC.

Only a few counts were recorded for this clonotype. The chain uses TRBV20-1 and TRBJ2-7; D perhaps matches TRBD1 (5 bases). Trimming stripped 0 bases from V and 0 bases from J, with 12 bases between. Germline V lookup: CDR1 DFQATT, CDR2 SNEGSKA (reference sequence). This CDR3 comprises 15 residues. CDR3 residues: CSARDGKGPSYEQYF. CDR3 bases: TGCAGTGCTAGAGATGGGAAGGGGCCCTCCTACGAGCAGTACTTC.

On this clonotype itself: One end of the junction is discordant with germline, which a read error may explain. The chain links TRBV7-7 to TRBJ2-1; 7 bases line up with TRBD1. Germline-derived CDR1 and CDR2 are SSHAT and FNYEAQ (reference sequence). CDR3 size: 14 residues. Here the CDR3 reads CASSPLQGTGEQFF. CDR3 bases: TGTGCTAGCAGCCCTCTACAGGGGACGGGTGAGCAGTTCTTC.

This clonotype was observed many times. V and J are TRBV3-1 and TRBJ2-1, with 9 bases fitting TRBD2. Germline values: CDR1 LGHDT, CDR2 YNNKEL (reference sequence). Trimming cost V 1 base and J 8 bases; bases outside gene matches: 18. CDR3 length: 19 amino acids. The CDR3 DNA reads TGTGCCAGCAGCCAAGTCTCCCCTTTCGCTGGCGGGAGGGTCCATGAGCAGTTCTTC. Protein sequence: CASSQVSPFAGGRVHEQFF.

This clonotype was observed a few times. The chain has TRBV20-1 and TRBJ2-5, with 12 bases lining up with TRBD2. Trimming cost V 1 base and J 4 bases; bases outside gene matches: 7. The CDR3 length is 16 residues. Looked up from germline, CDR1 is DFQATT and CDR2 is SNEGSKA (reference sequence). In DNA form, the CDR3 reads TGCAGTGCTAGAGCTTCTAGCGGGAGGGTCTCAGAGACCCAGTACTTC. This sequence encodes CSARASSGRVSETQYF.

This clonotype was counted many times. The conserved phenylalanine or tryptophan normally closing the CDR3 is absent here, so this likely arose from a read error. It is unclear where the CDR3 begins or ends on the DNA, so no DNA is shown, and the CDR3 is as TCRdb lists it. The CDR3 protein is CASSYGADI. V gene TRBV6-2 or TRBV6-3 combines with J gene TRBJ2-5; the table's TRBD1 call for D was not verified on the DNA. The CDR3 contains 9 residues when both ends are counted. Germline assignment: CDR1 MNHEY and CDR2 SVGEGT.

This clonotype was found many times. This chain links TRBV28 with TRBJ1-6, with D perhaps matching TRBD1 (6 bases). The CDR3 is made up of 14 amino acids. The V gene's germline CDR1 is MDHEN and CDR2 SYDVKM. Trimming stripped 3 bases from V and 6 bases from J, with 9 bases between. CDR3 amino acids: CASSFRGLNSPLHF. The CDR3 DNA is TGTGCCAGCAGTTTCAGGGGCCTTAATTCACCCCTCCACTTT. The entire variable domain, with the rest obtained from reference TRBV28 and TRBJ1-6, is as follows: DVKVTQSSRYLVKRTGEKVFLECVQDMDHENMFWYRQDPGLGLRLIYFSYDVKMKEKGDIPEGYSVSREKKERFSLILESASTNQTSMYLCASSFRGLNSPLHFGNGTRLTVT.

This clonotype was picked up many times. The chain is built from TRBV7-3 and TRBJ2-6; no clear D. Germline loops: CDR1 SGHTA, CDR2 FQGTGA. The germline V and J ends were trimmed by 5 bases and 0 bases, with 8 bases remaining between them. The CDR3 has 15 residues. The CDR3 coding sequence is TGTGCCAGCAGCCCCTCCAGCTCTGGGGCCAACGTCCTGACTTTC. Translating gives CASSPSSSGANVLTF.

Ten or more counts support this clonotype. The rearrangement uses TRBV12-3 or TRBV12-4 and TRBJ2-1; 9 nucleotides match TRBD2. The V segment lost 4 bases and the J segment 7 bases; nucleotides outside the gene matches: 8. CDR3 length equals 15 residues. CDR3 bases: TGTGCCAGCAGTTCTAGCGGGAACGACGGGAATGAGCAGTTCTTC. Translation gives CASSSSGNDGNEQFF.

This clonotype was detected a few times. V gene TRBV5-6 combines with J gene TRBJ1-2; no definite D call. V was shortened by 5 bases and J by 4 bases, with 15 bases between the two germline ends. CDR3 size: 14 residues. Germline V lookup: CDR1 SGHDT, CDR2 YYEEEE. The CDR3 sequence: CASRLRRRIYGYTF. In DNA form, the CDR3 reads TGTGCCAGCAGGCTGAGGAGGCGGATCTATGGCTACACCTTC.

This clonotype was observed many times. The chain employs TRBV10-3 and TRBJ2-3; D could derive from TRBD1 or TRBD2 (5 bases each). V lost 3 bases and J lost 2, with 12 bases in between. Germline V gives CDR1 ENHRY, CDR2 SYGVKD. This CDR3 comprises 15 residues. The CDR3 region is CAISDSGTFTDTQYF. As DNA, the CDR3 is TGTGCCATCAGTGACTCCGGGACGTTCACAGATACGCAGTATTTT.

This clonotype was seen only a few times. This sequence joins TRBV7-9 and TRBJ1-1; no definite D call. Germline lookup yields CDR1 SEHNR and CDR2 FQNEAQ (reference sequence). The CDR3 is 15 amino acids. Trimming removed 5 bases at V and 0 bases at J, with 13 bases between. The CDR3 DNA sequence: TGTGCCAGCAGCCCCTTCAGTACCATGAACACTGAAGCTTTCTTT. This gives the protein CASSPFSTMNTEAFF. Full variable domain (missing parts from reference TRBV7-9 and TRBJ1-1): DTGVSQNPRHKITKRGQNVTFRCDPISEHNRLYWYRQTLGQGPEFLTYFQNEAQLEKSRLLSDRFSAERPKGSFSTLEIQRTEQGDSAMYLCASSPFSTMNTEAFFGQGTRLTVV.

The chain is built from TRBV20-1 and TRBJ2-7; TRBD2 is a possible D gene (5 bases). Germline V gene sequence: CDR1 DFQATT, CDR2 SNEGSKA (reference sequence). The CDR3 covers 14 residues. V was trimmed by 6 bases and J by 3 bases, leaving 18 bases between them. This CDR3 reads CSASSVVGDYEQYF. Here the CDR3 DNA reads TGCAGTGCCTCATCGGTAGTCGGGGACTACGAGCAGTACTTC.

The V and J genes are TRBV4-2 and TRBJ2-5, with D possibly called TRBD1 or TRBD2 (6 bases each). Trimming cost V 2 bases and J 7 bases, with 11 bases left between them. Per the germline V gene, CDR1 is LGHNA and CDR2 is YNFKEQ. The CDR3 is made up of 13 amino acids. This CDR3 reads CASSQNRGVTQYF. In DNA, the CDR3 is TGTGCCAGCAGCCAAAATAGGGGGGTGACCCAGTACTTC.

V usage is TRBV30 and J usage is TRBJ2-1; 9 bases are a match to TRBD1. There are 15 residues in the CDR3. Germline V gene sequence: CDR1 GTSNPN, CDR2 SVGIG (reference sequence). Germline trimming cut 2 bases from V and 8 bases from J; bases unmatched to any gene: 10. Here the CDR3 reads CAWSPPGTGPDEQFF. CDR3 DNA: TGTGCCTGGAGTCCCCCCGGGACAGGGCCGGATGAGCAGTTCTTC.

This clonotype was counted a few times. V and J are TRBV12-3 or TRBV12-4 and TRBJ2-3; no reliable D call. The V end was cut by 4 bases, the J end by 2 bases, with 19 bases between. CDR3 length equals 17 residues. The CDR3 loop reads CASSWERLPRSTDTQYF. The CDR3 nucleotides read TGTGCCAGCAGTTGGGAAAGGCTCCCCCGCTCCACAGATACGCAGTATTTT.